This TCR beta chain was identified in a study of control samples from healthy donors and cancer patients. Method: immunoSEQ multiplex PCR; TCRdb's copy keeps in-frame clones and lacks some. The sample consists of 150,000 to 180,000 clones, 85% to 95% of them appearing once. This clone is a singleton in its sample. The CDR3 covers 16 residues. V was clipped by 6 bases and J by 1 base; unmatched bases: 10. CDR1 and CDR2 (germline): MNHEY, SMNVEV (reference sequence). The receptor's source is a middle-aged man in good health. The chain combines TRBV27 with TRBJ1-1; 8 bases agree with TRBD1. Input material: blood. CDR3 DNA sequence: TGTGCCAGCAGACAAGGACAGGGTTGGGGGAACACTGAAGCTTTCTTT. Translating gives CASRQGQGWGNTEAFF.